This T cell receptor beta chain was identified during a study of early T cells in non-severe SARS-CoV-2 infection. Study in general: Sequencing input comprised bulk RNA from unsorted whole blood; chain pairing was not available.

This clonotype was detected many times. Its specificity is unknown. Tagging with unique molecular identifiers was applied to individual cDNA molecules. TCRdb re-derived calls from the 5' RACE reads in MiXCR, one entry per CDR3 protein. Here the sample spans about 29,000 distinct CDR3 sequences, about 5% being singletons. Study-level results: VDJdb-based annotation leaned toward anti-spike CD8 responses and missed private and CD4 specificities.

There are 12 residues in the CDR3. Trimming removed 4 bases at V and 5 bases at J, with 6 bases between. Per germline, CDR1 ENHRY and CDR2 SYGVKD. The V and J genes are TRBV10-3 and TRBJ2-1; the D is unclear. The sequenced material came from whole blood. This clonotype was sampled from an adult who was a healthcare worker with PCR-confirmed SARS-CoV-2 infection or an uninfected control (not recorded which). The CDR3: CAISALDNEQFF. CDR3 sequence (DNA): TGTGCCATCAGTGCTTTAGACAATGAGCAGTTCTTC.